The subject of this entry is one T cell receptor beta chain. These data come from a study of control samples from healthy donors and cancer patients. Trimming took 0 bases from V and 5 from J, leaving 17 bases between them. Germline V gene data show CDR1 as SGHNT and CDR2 as YYREEE (reference sequence). This CDR3 region has 16 residues. Data came from immunoSEQ multiplex PCR; TCRdb stores just in-frame clones and leaves some out. This sample has roughly 150,000 clones, with 85% to 95% found just once. The sample consisted of blood. This rearrangement joins TRBV5-4 to TRBJ1-2, with unresolved D. This receptor was identified in a man in his fifties in good health. CDR3 bases: TGTGCCAGCAGCTTGGAAGGCTCGTGGAAAGGGTATGGCTACACCTTC. This encodes CASSLEGSWKGYGYTF.